Listed below are T cell receptor beta chains from one sample, sequenced in a study of beta chain features in type 1 diabetes. The assay was immunoSEQ multiplex PCR, and TCRdb's table has in-frame clones only and misses some. This table has around 300,000 clones, more than 9.5% appearing once. The specimen sequenced was naive CD4+ T cells from blood. These receptors were collected from a woman in her twenties or thirties in good health. Both conserved end residues are part of each CDR3. The D gene is left open where the match is weak. A clone size is listed for some rows: how often the clone was seen (once, few, many), or a class if it is expanded.

d_call,j_call,v_call,clone_size,cdr3_nt,cdr3_aa
TRBD1,TRBJ1-1,TRBV6-6,few,TGTGCCAGCAGTGGACCGCAGGGGGCCCCCCTTGAAGCTTTCTTT,CASSGPQGAPLEAFF
TRBD2,TRBJ2-7,TRBV9,few,TGTGCCAGCAGCGATACTGTAGCGGGCCCTACCTACGAGCAGTACTTC,CASSDTVAGPTYEQYF
-,TRBJ2-1,TRBV4-3,few,TGCGCCAGCAGCCTCACGGGCAATGAGCAGTTCTTC,CASSLTGNEQFF
TRBD2,TRBJ2-7,TRBV30,few,TGTGCCTGGAGTGTACTCGAGCGGGACGCCTACGAGCAGTACTTC,CAWSVLERDAYEQYF
-,TRBJ2-7,TRBV28,few,TGTGCCAGCACAGGGTCCACCTACGAGCAGTACTTC,CASTGSTYEQYF
TRBD1,TRBJ2-6,TRBV5-8,few,TGTGCCAGCACCATCGGACAGGGCACTGGGGCCAACGTCCTGACTTTC,CASTIGQGTGANVLTF
-,TRBJ2-3,TRBV29-1,few,TGCAGCGTATGCTCCGGTATCACAGATACGCAGTATTTT,CSVCSGITDTQYF
TRBD1,TRBJ2-2,TRBV28,-,TGTGCCAGCAGTTTCGACAGGGCACTCACCGGGGAGCTGTTTTTT,CASSFDRALTGELFF
TRBD1,TRBJ1-5,TRBV2,few,TGTGCCAGCAGTAGACAGGGGTCCAATCAGCCCCAGCATTTT,CASSRQGSNQPQHF
TRBD2,TRBJ2-3,TRBV30,few,TGTGCCTGGAGCCGCGGGGGTTTGGATACGCAGTATTTT,CAWSRGGLDTQYF
-,TRBJ1-2,TRBV9,-,TGTGCCAGCAGCTCACGGACAGACCGCTACACCTTC,CASSSRTDRYTF
-,TRBJ2-2,TRBV7-9,-,TGTGCCAGCAGCTTAGGGACTCCTAGGACCGGGGAGCTGTTTTTT,CASSLGTPRTGELFF
-,TRBJ2-1,TRBV7-9,few,TGTGCCAGCACCTTGGATACGGGAGAGCAGTTCTTC,CASTLDTGEQFF
TRBD1,TRBJ2-5,TRBV7-3,-,TGTGCCAGCAGCTGGGACAGGCAAGAGACCCAGTACTTC,CASSWDRQETQYF
TRBD2,TRBJ2-3,TRBV9,few,TGTGCCAGCAGCGTAGGTGGATGGGAGGGTAGCACAGATACGCAGTATTTT,CASSVGGWEGSTDTQYF
TRBD2,TRBJ2-7,TRBV7-9,-,TGTGCCAGCAGTCCGGCGACTAGCGGTTCCTACGAGCAGTACTTC,CASSPATSGSYEQYF
-,TRBJ1-1,TRBV27,-,TGTGCCAGCAGTTTGAGCCCAGGGGCGAACACTGAAGCTTTCTTT,CASSLSPGANTEAFF
TRBD2,TRBJ2-7,TRBV7-2,few,TGTGCCAGCAGCCCGAGGTTACTAGCGGCTCCGTCCTACGAGCAGTACTTC,CASSPRLLAAPSYEQYF
TRBD1,TRBJ1-5,TRBV5-1,-,TGCGCCAGCAGCCCGGCGGGGCAGGGGGAGCAGCCCCAGCATTTT,CASSPAGQGEQPQHF
TRBD2,TRBJ2-1,TRBV19,-,TGTGCCAGTAGTCCGAGGACTAGCGGAACGTACAATGAGCAGTTCTTC,CASSPRTSGTYNEQFF
TRBD2,TRBJ2-5,TRBV5-1,-,TGCGCCAGCAGCTTGTCATTAGCGGGAGGGGTAGAGACCCAGTACTTC,CASSLSLAGGVETQYF
-,TRBJ1-2,TRBV19,few,TGTGCCAGTACCGCCCTGGAGGTGGGTGGCTACACCTTC,CASTALEVGGYTF
TRBD1,TRBJ2-1,TRBV11-3,-,TGTGCCAGCAGCATAAGACAGGGGGGATACAATGAGCAGTTCTTC,CASSIRQGGYNEQFF
-,TRBJ2-5,TRBV4-2,-,TGTGCCAGCAGCCAAGGGGCCCCAGGGGACCCTCAAGAGACCCAGTACTTC,CASSQGAPGDPQETQYF
TRBD2,TRBJ2-3,TRBV7-2,few,TGTGCCAGCAGCTTAGTAACTAGCGCCCGCACAGATACGCAGTATTTT,CASSLVTSARTDTQYF
-,TRBJ2-2,TRBV28,few,TGTGCCAGCAGCTCGACAGGGGAGGGCACCGGGGAGCTGTTTTTT,CASSSTGEGTGELFF
TRBD1,TRBJ1-5,TRBV28,-,TGTGCCAGCAGTCAAGGGGGCGCTTTCCAGCCCCAGCATTTT,CASSQGGAFQPQHF
-,TRBJ1-4,TRBV1,-,TGCACCAGCATACCCCAGAAGAGGACAGGGGGATCCCGGCCACCTGAAAAACTGTTTTTT,CTSIPQKRTGGSRPPEKLFF
-,TRBJ2-1,TRBV4-1,few,TGCGCCAGCAGCCAAGATGCGGCCGGGTCCTACAATGAGCAGTTCTTC,CASSQDAAGSYNEQFF
TRBD1,TRBJ2-2,TRBV25-1,-,TGTGCCAGCAGCAGTGGCAGGGGGCTTGGCGGGGAGCTGTTTTTT,CASSSGRGLGGELFF
TRBD2,TRBJ2-4,TRBV7-3,few,TGTGCCAGCAGCTTAATTGCGGGAGGCAAAAACATTCAGTACTTC,CASSLIAGGKNIQYF
-,TRBJ2-1,TRBV21-1,few,TGTGCCAGCAGCAAGAAGTTTCCAGCGGGAGGGCCCCGGAGCAATGAGCAGTTCTTC,CASSKKFPAGGPRSNEQFF
-,TRBJ2-1,TRBV7-9,many,TGTGCCAGCCGGGAGAGGTCCTACAATGAGCAGTTCTTC,CASRERSYNEQFF
TRBD2,TRBJ2-3,TRBV4-3,-,TGCGCCAGCAGCCAACTAGCGGGAGTTGCAGATACGCAGTATTTT,CASSQLAGVADTQYF
TRBD1,TRBJ2-7,TRBV30,few,TGTGCCTGGAGTGTTACAGGGGCAGCCGAGCAGTACTTC,CAWSVTGAAEQYF
TRBD1,TRBJ2-7,TRBV9,few,TGTGCCAGCAGCGTAGACATCACGGGACAGGCCTACGAGCAGTACTTC,CASSVDITGQAYEQYF
-,TRBJ2-5,TRBV29-1,-,TGCAGCGGGGACACCCAAGAGACCCAGTACTTC,CSGDTQETQYF
TRBD1,TRBJ2-5,TRBV25-1,few,TGTGCCAGCAAAACAGGGGCGGGAGAGACCCAGTACTTC,CASKTGAGETQYF
TRBD1,TRBJ2-3,TRBV5-1,few,TGCGCCAGCAGAGGGACAGGGCTACCAGATACGCAGTATTTT,CASRGTGLPDTQYF
TRBD2,TRBJ2-5,TRBV19,-,TGTGCCAGTAGTATTGGGCTAGCGGGAGGGGTAGAGACCCAGTACTTC,CASSIGLAGGVETQYF
-,TRBJ1-1,TRBV6-6,few,TGTGCCAGCAGTCCTAGGGGGTCAACTGAAGCTTTCTTT,CASSPRGSTEAFF